The present T cell receptor (beta chain) was sequenced within a study of T cells in tumors after PD-1 blockade (dated by TCRdb to about 2019). Background on the whole study: Prior checkpoint blockade, systemic immunosuppressant use, and recent radiotherapy or other anti-cancer therapy within 4 weeks were grounds for patient exclusion. Paired single-cell RNA and TCR sequencing was done in the study on site-matched tumors from patients with BCC or SCC, both before and after anti-PD-1 therapy. Treatment consisted of either cemiplimab 350 mg every 2 weeks or pembrolizumab 200 mg every 3 weeks. To compare blood and tumor clonotypes, bulk TCR sequencing was performed on approximately eleven peripheral blood samples from roughly 5 patients. RECIST version 1.1 was used to evaluate clinical response. Some patients also continued taking vismodegib 150 mg daily during anti-PD-1 treatment. An average of around 120,000 TCR templates (range roughly 24,000-290,000) and 35,000 or so unique clonotypes was obtained for peripheral blood samples. Study-level results and caveats: Roughly 37% of TCR clonotypes from the tumor were detected in blood, and certain novel exhausted tumor clones were present in blood collected before treatment, which suggests recruitment from the periphery. Where the novel T cell clones came from was not identified, and possible sources could include lymphoid organs or rare unexpanded clones inside the tumor or in the tumor periphery.

Concerning this clone itself: It lacks a known antigen. No quality values exist for individual bases; no much larger clone is one base distant.

The immunoSEQ platform was used to carry out deep TCRbeta sequencing. On the authors' methods: For further analysis, only productive rearrangements were exported from the immunoSEQ Analyzer. T cell phenotypes were assigned to bulk TCRbeta clonotypes by matching the clonotypes to single-cell RNA+TCR-seq clones that had the same TCRbeta sequence. Clone enrichment in tumor was calculated as tumor frequency divided by PBMC frequency from bulk TCR sequencing. TCRs were sorted with GLIPH into specificity groups, meaning clusters of distinct TCRs that share CDR3 motifs and likely recognize common antigens. This immuneACCESS table, as held by TCRdb, lists in-frame sequences with V and J called but not all clones. Of the missing ones, under half trace to an unresolved V gene in checked studies; the others have no known cause. V, J and clone size are those of that table, while D and trimming were read from the DNA. For this sample the table gives some 66,000 clones, of which approximately 79% were detected only once. Clones ranked in the top ten supply around 4.7% of the sample.

The label giving this sample's time point can be read as: after anti-PD-1 therapy. Genomic DNA extracted from tumor biopsies or peripheral blood was used for bulk TCRbeta sequencing, with input ranging from about 616 ng to 6,500 ng. All patients had histologically proven advanced or metastatic basal or squamous cell carcinoma and were poor candidates for surgical resection. Of the ten to eleven patients making up the basal cell carcinoma cohort, roughly 8 underwent bulk tumor TCR sequencing. CDR1 and CDR2, per the germline V gene, are SGHNT and YENEEA. CDR3 length: 15 amino acids, cysteine to phenylalanine. Only the CDR3 portion is preserved as DNA: 45 bases, with reading frame beginning at the first base.

This sequence was found in a human donor with basal cell carcinoma. The starting material was PBMCs, obtained after anti-PD-1 treatment. The rearrangement joined TRBV11-3 to TRBJ2-7; no confident D gene assignment can be made. The J call is doubtful: the DNA matches TRBJ2-5 better. In nucleotide form, the sequence is TGTGCCAGCAGCTTAGGCACCGTGGGGCAAGAGACCCAGTACTTC. The encoded protein is CASSLGTVGQETQYF.